The sequence of this TCR beta chain was determined in a study of radiation and T cells in renal cell carcinoma. Study observations and caveats: From baseline, blood top tumor clonotypes peaked at 2 weeks post-radiation.

Time point noted: blood 2 weeks post-SBRT. Treatment of the sample: 15 Gy SBRT to primary tumor, nephrectomy 4 weeks later. This clone was counted only a few times. Its antigen is not known. The method was immunoSEQ multiplex PCR; TCRdb's version includes in-frame clones alone and lacks a portion of them. The sample shows some 130,000 clones, more than 80% of them seen only once. Germline CDR1 is SQVTM and CDR2 is ANQGSEA. This CDR3 comprises 12 residues. The V end lost 8 bases, the J end lost 3 bases, and 13 bases lay between the germline ends. The sample was blood, taken from a patient whose treatment included radiotherapy and nephrectomy. This chain joins TRBV29-1 and TRBJ1-2; D gene uncertain. This receptor was identified in a woman aged 60-75 years with renal cell carcinoma. The CDR3 DNA follows: TGCAGCCCCCCTTCGACGGACTATGGCTACACCTTC. Its protein is CSPPSTDYGYTF.